There are many counts of the clone carrying this TCR beta chain. This entry is derived from a study of Graves' ophthalmopathy and Graves' hyperthyroidism. Using RNA transcripts, the TCR beta CDR3 regions were amplified. HTBI primers were employed in first-round RT-PCR, then a second-round multiplex PCR followed. TCRdb reanalysed the multiplex PCR reads using MiXCR and keeps one entry per CDR3 protein. Here the sample spans about 640,000 distinct CDR3 sequences, over 40% being singletons. The CDR3 has 14 amino acids. The V gene's germline CDR1 is MGHRA and CDR2 YSYEKL. Trimming shortened V by 4 bases and J by 5 bases, and 11 bases separated the two germline ends.

Sequences were obtained from peripheral blood. The V call is TRBV4-1, the J call TRBJ1-4, with D unresolved. The clonotype was recovered from an adult man with Graves' ophthalmopathy. The CDR3 nucleotides read TGCGCCAGCAGCCCGTACTCTACCAATGAAAAACTGTTTTTT. Its translation: CASSPYSTNEKLFF.